The 29 T cell receptor beta chains presented below share a single source sample, sequenced in a study of blood T cell repertoires in COVID-19. Sequencing was performed with immunoSEQ multiplex PCR; in TCRdb, only in-frame clones are kept and a portion is missing. The data show some 360,000 clones, with approximately 90% seen just once and under 5% held by the top ten. Material for sequencing was peripheral blood. All receptors derive from a woman aged 55-75 years with COVID-19, enrolled during active disease.

V gene TRBV5-1 combines with J gene TRBJ2-3, with 12 bases lining up with TRBD1. The CDR3 spans 17 residues. The germline CDR1 and CDR2 sequences are SGHRS and YFSETQ. V was clipped by 0 bases and J by 5 bases; unmatched bases: 7. The CDR3 sequence: CASSLVGTGGGGDTQYF. For the CDR3, the DNA is TGCGCCAGCAGCTTGGTTGGGACAGGGGGCGGAGGAGATACGCAGTATTTT.

The chain employs TRBV12-3 or TRBV12-4 and TRBJ2-3, with D perhaps TRBD1 (6 bases). The V gene lost 0 bases and the J gene lost 5 bases, with 6 bases spanning the gap. This CDR3 has 13 amino acids. The chain's CDR3 is CASSLAGGDTQYF. Here the CDR3 DNA reads TGTGCCAGCAGTTTAGCAGGGGGAGATACGCAGTATTTT.

Notes on this clone: Other DNA sequences in the same sample also yield this CDR3. The chain couples TRBV7-9 to TRBJ2-3, with TRBD2 identical over 10 bases. From germline, CDR1 is SEHNR and CDR2 FQNEAQ (reference sequence). The J segment lost 3 bases and the V segment lost 2 bases, leaving 2 bases of the junction unmatched. This CDR3 region has 15 residues. The CDR3 sequence is CASSLSGGATDTQYF. CDR3 coding DNA: TGTGCCAGCAGCTTAAGCGGGGGGGCAACAGATACGCAGTATTTT.

The chain uses TRBV18 and TRBJ2-5, with 9 bases fitting TRBD2. Germline trimming cut 6 bases from V and 0 bases from J; bases unmatched to any gene: 8. This CDR3 is built from 16 residues. Germline assignment: CDR1 KGHSH and CDR2 LQKENI. The CDR3, as DNA: TGTGCCAGCTCGCCCATGGCGGGGGGGTACCAAGAGACCCAGTACTTC. It encodes CASSPMAGGYQETQYF.

The chain joins TRBV2 to TRBJ2-1; 10 bases agree with TRBD2. From germline, CDR1 is SNHLY and CDR2 FYNNEI. Germline trimming cut 7 bases from V and 9 bases from J; bases unmatched to any gene: 12. The CDR3 is made up of 15 amino acids. CDR3 DNA: TGTGCCAGCACCTCTAGCGGGGGCCCGTATGGTGAGCAGTTCTTC. This gives the protein CASTSSGGPYGEQFF.

The CDR3 nucleotides are TGTGCCAGCAGCCCCGGGAATATCTATGGCTACACCTTC. The encoded protein is CASSPGNIYGYTF. The J gene is TRBJ1-2, the V gene TRBV7-9; D ambiguous. V lost 5 bases, J lost 4 bases, and 11 bases lay in between. CDR3 length equals 13 residues. From germline, CDR1 is SEHNR and CDR2 FQNEAQ (reference sequence). Full variable domain (remainder filled in from reference TRBV7-9 and TRBJ1-2): DTGVSQNPRHKITKRGQNVTFRCDPISEHNRLYWYRQTLGQGPEFLTYFQNEAQLEKSRLLSDRFSAERPKGSFSTLEIQRTEQGDSAMYLCASSPGNIYGYTFGSGTRLTVV.

The chain has TRBV6-6 and TRBJ2-1; 9 bases line up with TRBD1. In germline, CDR1 is MNHNY, CDR2 SVGAGI (reference sequence). This CDR3 is 13 amino acids long. The ends lost 6 bases at V and 6 bases at J; junction bases unmatched: 3. The CDR3: CASRGTGLNEQFF. CDR3 coding DNA: TGTGCCAGCAGGGGGACAGGGCTCAATGAGCAGTTCTTC.

The chain combines TRBV15 with TRBJ2-1; a possible D gene is TRBD1 (5 bases). This CDR3 has 16 residues. Germline assignment: CDR1 LNHNV and CDR2 YYDKDF (reference sequence). V shed 0 bases and J shed 0 bases, with 9 bases lying between them. CDR3 DNA sequence: TGTGCCACCAGCAGAGAAAGACAGACCTCCTACAATGAGCAGTTCTTC. Translated, it gives CATSRERQTSYNEQFF.

The sample holds one count of this clone. V and J are TRBV5-1 and TRBJ2-7, with TRBD2 matching over 13 bases. From germline, CDR1 is SGHRS and CDR2 YFSETQ. V lost 3 bases, J lost 2 bases, and 5 bases stayed unmatched. The CDR3 loop spans 16 amino acids. The CDR3 coding sequence is TGCGCCAGCAGCTCCAGAGGACTAGCGGGGGCCTACGAGCAGTACTTC. Its protein product is CASSSRGLAGAYEQYF.

The rearrangement uses TRBV28 and TRBJ1-4, with 11 bases fitting TRBD1. The V and J ends lost 6 bases and 0 bases, in that order; junction bases with no gene match: 9. Germline V gene data show CDR1 as MDHEN and CDR2 as SYDVKM. The CDR3 is made up of 18 amino acids. The CDR3 region is CASRLPGQGGPTNEKLFF. The CDR3 DNA sequence: TGTGCCAGCAGACTCCCGGGACAGGGGGGTCCAACTAATGAAAAACTGTTTTTT.

The chain couples TRBV5-1 to TRBJ2-5, with D perhaps TRBD1 (6 bases). The CDR3 is 15 residues long. The germline V and J ends were trimmed by 8 bases and 5 bases, with 22 bases remaining between them. Germline V gives CDR1 SGHRS, CDR2 YFSETQ. Here the CDR3 DNA reads TGCGCCAGTTGCAGGACAGCTTTCCTCGGGGAGACCCAGTACTTC. Its protein product is CASCRTAFLGETQYF.

This chain connects TRBV6-5 to TRBJ1-2; D is ambiguous. The ends were cut back, 3 bases at V and 2 bases at J, with 4 bases in the middle. The CDR3 loop spans 12 amino acids. Germline V CDR1 and CDR2: MNHEY, SVGAGI. The CDR3 loop reads CASSYSNYGYTF. DNA for the CDR3: TGTGCCAGCAGTTATTCAAACTATGGCTACACCTTC.

V and J are TRBV19 and TRBJ1-1, with D possibly matching TRBD1 (5 bases). Germline V gives CDR1 LNHDA, CDR2 SQIVND (reference sequence). This CDR3 has 12 residues. V lost 6 bases, J lost 6 bases, and 11 bases lay in between. CDR3 amino acids: CASREGSPEAFF. The CDR3 region has the DNA TGTGCCAGTAGGGAGGGGTCACCTGAAGCTTTCTTT.

The chain carries TRBV5-1 and TRBJ2-3; D unresolved. Looked up from germline, CDR1 is SGHRS and CDR2 is YFSETQ. The ends were cut back, 4 bases at V and 6 bases at J, with 21 bases in the middle. The CDR3 is made up of 16 amino acids. The CDR3 reads CASSPPTRQVGDTQYF. The CDR3 nucleotides are TGCGCCAGCAGCCCCCCGACCCGACAAGTTGGGGATACGCAGTATTTT.

This clone was found once. The chain recombines TRBV18 with TRBJ2-5, with D maybe TRBD1 (5 bases). The V and J ends lost 6 bases and 0 bases respectively, with 14 bases between them. The CDR3 covers 15 residues. CDR1 and CDR2 from the germline V gene are KGHSH and LQKENI. The chain's CDR3 is CASSLRTSNQETQYF. Written as DNA, the CDR3 is TGTGCCAGCTCCCTTAGGACATCCAACCAAGAGACCCAGTACTTC.

The chain joins TRBV3-1 (or the pseudogene TRBV3-2) to TRBJ2-3; 11 bases fit TRBD2. Germline loops: CDR1 LGHDT, CDR2 YNNKEL (reference sequence). V was pared by 3 bases and J by 3 bases, with 11 bases of the junction left unmatched. The CDR3 totals 18 residues. The CDR3 bases are TGTGCCAGCAGCCACCATCTAGCGGGGGGCGTTGGGACAGATACGCAGTATTTT. This gives the protein CASSHHLAGGVGTDTQYF.

V is TRBV9 and J is TRBJ2-1; the D is unclear. Trimming shortened V by 0 bases and J by 15 bases, and 16 bases separated the two germline ends. The CDR3 has 13 amino acids. Germline CDR1 reads SGDLS; CDR2 reads YYNGEE. CDR3 DNA sequence: TGTGCCAGCAGCGTAGCTTCGGGTTTTCCTGCGTTCTTC. This encodes CASSVASGFPAFF.

V usage is TRBV9 and J usage is TRBJ2-2; 7 nucleotides agree with TRBD2. In germline, CDR1 is SGDLS, CDR2 YYNGEE. This CDR3 has 15 amino acids. The V and J ends lost 4 bases and 3 bases, in that order; junction bases with no gene match: 6. CDR3 DNA sequence: TGTGCCAGCAGCCCTCGGACTAGACACACCGGGGAGCTGTTTTTT. This translates into CASSPRTRHTGELFF.

The chain couples TRBV19 to TRBJ1-1; D may be TRBD1 (6 bases). Germline V gene sequence: CDR1 LNHDA, CDR2 SQIVND (reference sequence). This CDR3 is 14 amino acids long. The V end lost 8 bases, the J end lost 5 bases, and 18 bases lay between the germline ends. This CDR3 reads CASGGAKIWTEAFF. The CDR3 region has the DNA TGTGCCAGTGGGGGGGCGAAGATCTGGACTGAAGCTTTCTTT.

This rearrangement joins TRBV30 to TRBJ2-3, with 12 bases matching TRBD2. The germline V gene encodes CDR1 GTSNPN and CDR2 SVGIG (reference sequence). V lost 5 bases and J lost 3; bases outside the gene matches: 0. This CDR3 has 13 residues. The CDR3 sequence: CAWGLAGTDTQYF. In nucleotides, the CDR3 is TGTGCCTGGGGACTAGCGGGGACAGATACGCAGTATTTT.

This clone appeared once. The genes are TRBV5-6 and TRBJ1-2; 8 bases fit TRBD1. J lost 4 bases, V lost 0 bases, and 5 bases had no gene match. CDR3 length equals 15 residues. Germline V gene lookup returns CDR1 SGHDT and CDR2 YYEEEE. CDR3 DNA sequence: TGTGCCAGCAGCTTGGTCACAGGGGGTTTCTATGGCTACACCTTC. Protein: CASSLVTGGFYGYTF.

The chain has TRBV18 and TRBJ2-3, with D possibly TRBD1 on 5 matching bases. This CDR3 comprises 15 residues. V gave up 2 bases and J gave up 1 base, with 10 bases separating them. Germline V gene sequence: CDR1 KGHSH, CDR2 LQKENI. CDR3 DNA: TGTGCCAGCTCACCAATGGGGCCCGGCACAGATACGCAGTATTTT. This encodes CASSPMGPGTDTQYF.

The J gene is TRBJ1-5, the V gene TRBV4-2; D gene uncertain. The V end lost 0 bases, the J end lost 8 bases, and 17 bases lay between the germline ends. The CDR3 is 16 amino acids. The germline gives CDR1 LGHNA, CDR2 YNFKEQ. This chain's CDR3 is CASSQDYLAGEKPQHF. DNA of the CDR3: TGTGCCAGCAGCCAAGATTACTTGGCCGGGGAGAAGCCCCAGCATTTT.

J is TRBJ1-1 and V is TRBV12-3 or TRBV12-4; TRBD1 matches at 8 bases. The CDR3 runs 13 residues. V shed 3 bases, J shed 5 bases, and the junction held 2 bases outside the gene matches. This CDR3 is CASSFRQGTEAFF. The CDR3, as DNA: TGTGCCAGCAGTTTTCGACAGGGGACTGAAGCTTTCTTT.

There are a few counts of this clone. The J gene is TRBJ1-2, the V gene TRBV18; TRBD1 aligns across 8 bases. The J segment lost 3 bases and the V segment lost 0 bases, leaving 6 bases of the junction unmatched. Germline CDR1 is KGHSH and CDR2 is LQKENI. The CDR3 is 16 amino acids. CDR3 amino acids: CASSPPTQGAYYGYTF. The CDR3, as DNA: TGTGCCAGCTCACCACCCACGCAGGGGGCATACTATGGCTACACCTTC.

In its sample, this clone was seen once. The chain uses TRBV27 and TRBJ2-5; D uncertain. Trimming took off 6 bases at V and 5 bases at J, with 19 bases between the two ends. The CDR3 extends over 15 amino acids. Germline lookup yields CDR1 MNHEY and CDR2 SMNVEV (reference sequence). DNA for the CDR3: TGTGCCAGCAGGCAAGCACAGTTAAAGTGGGAGACCCAGTACTTC. The encoded protein is CASRQAQLKWETQYF.

V gene TRBV10-1 combines with J gene TRBJ2-5, with D possibly being TRBD1 (6 bases). The length of the CDR3 is 12 residues. Trimming shortened V by 6 bases and J by 2 bases, and 7 bases separated the two germline ends. Per the germline V gene, CDR1 is WNHNN and CDR2 is SYGVQD (reference sequence). The CDR3 protein is CASSGQQETQYF. The CDR3 DNA sequence: TGCGCCAGCAGCGGACAGCAAGAGACCCAGTACTTC.

This clone has just a few counts. V usage is TRBV7-9 and J usage is TRBJ1-1, with D unresolved. The length of the CDR3 is 15 residues. CDR1 SEHNR and CDR2 FQNEAQ come from the germline V gene (reference sequence). Deletions cut 4 bases from V and 4 bases from J, with 16 bases between. The CDR3 nucleotides read TGTGCCAGCAGCTCGCTTCGGTGGGCGAGCACTGAAGCTTTCTTT. Encoded protein: CASSSLRWASTEAFF.

J is TRBJ1-5 and V is TRBV2, with a tentative D call TRBD1 (6 bases). CDR1 is SNHLY, CDR2 FYNNEI, per germline. With 4 bases removed from V and 5 bases from J, the gap between germline ends came to 15 bases. This CDR3 region has 15 residues. CDR3 protein: CASSVSDSHYQPQHF. CDR3 nucleotide sequence: TGTGCCAGCAGTGTCTCGGACAGCCATTATCAGCCCCAGCATTTT.